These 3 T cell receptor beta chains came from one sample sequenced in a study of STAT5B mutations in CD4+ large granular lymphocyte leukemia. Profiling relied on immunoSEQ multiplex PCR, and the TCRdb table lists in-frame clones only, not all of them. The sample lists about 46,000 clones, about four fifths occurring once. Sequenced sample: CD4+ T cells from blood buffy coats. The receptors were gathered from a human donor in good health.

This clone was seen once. The CDR3 region has the DNA TGTGCCAGCAGCCAGACTAGTCGGGAGACCCAGTACTTC. Protein sequence: CASSQTSRETQYF. The rearrangement uses TRBV5-4 and TRBJ2-5; TRBD2 is a possible D gene (6 bases). The CDR3 contains 13 residues. Per germline, CDR1 SGHNT and CDR2 YYREEE (reference sequence). Trimming shortened V by 4 bases and J by 5 bases, and 12 bases separated the two germline ends.

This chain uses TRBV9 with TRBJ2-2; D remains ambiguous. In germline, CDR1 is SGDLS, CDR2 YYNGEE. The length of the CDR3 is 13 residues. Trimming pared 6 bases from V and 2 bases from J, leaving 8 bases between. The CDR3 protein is CASTGQNTGELFF. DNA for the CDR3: TGTGCCAGCACCGGCCAAAACACCGGGGAGCTGTTTTTT. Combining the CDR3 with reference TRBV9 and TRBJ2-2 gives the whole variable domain DSGVTQTPKHLITATGQRVTLRCSPRSGDLSVYWYQQSLDQGLQFLIQYYNGEERAKGNILERFSAQQFPDLHSELNLSSLELGDSALYFCASTGQNTGELFFGEGSRLTVL.

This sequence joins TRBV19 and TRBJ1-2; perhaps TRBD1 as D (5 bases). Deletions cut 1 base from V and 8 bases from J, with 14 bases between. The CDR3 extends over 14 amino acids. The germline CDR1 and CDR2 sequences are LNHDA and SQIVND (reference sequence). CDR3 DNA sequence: TGTGCCAGTAGTATAGTCGGCAGGGCGGGGGGCTACACCTTC. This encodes CASSIVGRAGGYTF.